A selection of T cell receptor beta chains follows, all from one sample in a study of blood T cell repertoires in COVID-19. The data were produced by immunoSEQ multiplex PCR, yet TCRdb's version contains in-frame clones alone and is incomplete. The sample consists of hundreds of thousands of clones, 80% to 85% of them appearing once. Sequenced: PBMCs or T cells enriched from blood (not recorded which). All receptors derive from a man in his forties or fifties who had been exposed to COVID-19. Each CDR3 is given with its conserved first and last residue. Each record gives: clone size, D gene, V gene, J gene, CDR3 DNA, CDR3 protein. The D gene is left open where the match is weak. Expanded clones get a size class; other rows say once, few or many, or leave the size out.

once	TRBD1	TRBV10-3	TRBJ1-1	TGTGCCATCAGTGCCCCCATAGGGGGCGGCACTGAAGCTTTCTTT	CAISAPIGGGTEAFF
.	.	TRBV19	TRBJ1-5	TGTGCCAGTAGAGACACAGGGTCCAATCAGCCCCAGCATTTT	CASRDTGSNQPQHF
.	.	TRBV12-3/TRBV12-4	TRBJ2-5	TGTGCCAGCAGTCCGTCGGTGAGGGAGACCCAGTACTTC	CASSPSVRETQYF
.	TRBD2	TRBV6-6	TRBJ2-1	TGTGCCAGCAGTCTAGGGACTAGCGGGAGAGGTTTACCCAACAATGAGCAGTTCTTC	CASSLGTSGRGLPNNEQFF
.	TRBD2	TRBV3-1/TRBV3-2	TRBJ2-1	TGTGCCAGCAGCATGCCCGGGACTAGCGGGTCAGTGGGTGAGCAGTTCTTC	CASSMPGTSGSVGEQFF
.	TRBD1	TRBV5-4	TRBJ2-3	TGTGCCAGCAGCTTTCTCATCCAGGGGGCGCAGTATTTT	CASSFLIQGAQYF
.	.	TRBV30	TRBJ1-4	TGTGCCTGGAGTGTACTTGGGGCTTCGATTGCAACTAATGAAAAACTGTTTTTT	CAWSVLGASIATNEKLFF
.	TRBD1	TRBV15	TRBJ1-4	TGTGCCACCAGCAGAGAACGACAGGGAGGCGAAAAACTGTTTTTT	CATSRERQGGEKLFF
.	.	TRBV30	TRBJ1-4	TGTGCCTGGATGAGAAAAGATAATGAAAAACTGTTTTTT	CAWMRKDNEKLFF
.	.	TRBV2	TRBJ1-6	TGTGCCAGCAGTGAAGGTCCGCCAAAACCCTCCACTTTT	CASSEGPPKPSTF
.	.	TRBV19	TRBJ2-1	TGTGCCAGTAGCGCAGAGGAGCGGATTAGCTCCTACAATGAGCAGTTCTTC	CASSAEERISSYNEQFF
.	TRBD1	TRBV7-9	TRBJ2-3	TGTGCCAGCAGCTCCGGGACAGGGGGCGCGGGTGATACGCAGTATTTT	CASSSGTGGAGDTQYF
.	.	TRBV5-6	TRBJ2-5	TGTGCCAGCAGCGAGACCCGGGCGGAGCAGGGGTACTTC	CASSETRAEQGYF
.	TRBD1	TRBV10-3	TRBJ2-1	TGTGCCATCAGTGAGTCGAGCAGGGGGTCCTACAATGAGCAGTTCTTC	CAISESSRGSYNEQFF
.	.	TRBV21-1	TRBJ1-2	TGTGCCAGCAGCAAGAGACAGGGCTACACCTTC	CASSKRQGYTF
.	.	TRBV4-2	TRBJ1-3	TGTGCCAGCAGCCGAACGACAGATTCTGGAAACACCATATATTTT	CASSRTTDSGNTIYF
.	.	TRBV6-5	TRBJ1-2	TGTGCCAGCAGTTACTCAACGGACACTCGAACTCGCACCTTC	CASSYSTDTRTRTF
.	.	TRBV2	TRBJ2-1	TGTGCCAGCAACCTTCTTAGTGCCCGGAATGAGCAGTTCTTC	CASNLLSARNEQFF
.	TRBD2	TRBV9	TRBJ2-1	TGTGCCAGCAGCGTAAGTAGCGGGAGGTCAAATGAGCAGTTCTTC	CASSVSSGRSNEQFF
few	TRBD1	TRBV7-3	TRBJ1-4	TGTGCCAGCAGCTTGAGAGGGACAGCTCCTAATGAAAAACTGTTTTTT	CASSLRGTAPNEKLFF
.	TRBD1	TRBV6-5	TRBJ1-2	TGTGCCAGCAGTTACTCGGGACAGGGGAGGTATGGCTACACCTTC	CASSYSGQGRYGYTF
.	.	TRBV3-1/TRBV3-2	TRBJ2-5	TGTGCCAGCAGCCAAGGAAGGGGCCCCCAAGAGACCCAGTACTTC	CASSQGRGPQETQYF
once	TRBD1	TRBV3-1/TRBV3-2	TRBJ2-7	TGTGCCAGCAGCCCCTTGACAGGGGGCTCGTTAGAGCAGTACTTC	CASSPLTGGSLEQYF
few	TRBD2	TRBV3-1/TRBV3-2	TRBJ2-7	TGTGCCAGCAGCCAACCTCCGGGACTAGCGGGAACCTACGAGCAGTACTTC	CASSQPPGLAGTYEQYF
.	TRBD1	TRBV2	TRBJ1-2	TGTGCCATTTCAGGGGGCAACTATGGCTACACCTTC	CAISGGNYGYTF